This T cell receptor beta chain comes out of a study of blood T cells in healthy people across ages. It was with a sample-barcoded 5' primer and a J-beta primer mix that a second PCR of roughly 7 to 11 cycles was run. MiXCR was run by TCRdb on the 5' RACE reads, yielding one entry per CDR3 protein. This table has 700,000 to 850,000 distinct CDR3 sequences, roughly 50% appearing once. CDR3 length: 16 residues. In germline, CDR1 is DFQATT, CDR2 SNEGSKA (reference sequence). The J segment lost 8 bases and the V segment lost 0 bases, leaving 10 bases of the junction unmatched. The TCR was taken from a man older than 75 in good health. Sequenced: blood. This chain links TRBV20-1 with TRBJ2-1; 10 nucleotides match TRBD2. The CDR3: CSARDLKVAGGHEQFF. The CDR3 nucleotides are TGCAGTGCTAGAGATCTCAAGGTAGCGGGAGGTCATGAGCAGTTCTTC.